One and the same sample provided the 27 T cell receptor beta chains below, sequenced in a study of graft-versus-host responses after intestinal transplantation. Their antigens are not known. The protocol was immunoSEQ multiplex PCR, while the TCRdb copy is restricted to in-frame clones and leaves out a portion. This table has fewer than 95,000 clones, about 94% appearing once. The sample here was unstimulated CD4+ T cells sorted from spleen or lymph node cells, taken before transplant. The source of these receptors is a human donor who was the organ donor for an intestinal transplant.

This chain uses TRBV28 with TRBJ1-1; TRBD1 is a possible D gene (5 bases). Between the trimmed V and J ends, which lost 2 bases and 0 bases, there was a span of 13 bases. The CDR3 length is 16 residues. CDR1 is MDHEN and CDR2 is SYDVKM in the germline V gene. The CDR3 is CASSLQQATMNTEAFF. The DNA for the CDR3 is TGTGCCAGCAGTTTACAACAGGCGACCATGAACACTGAAGCTTTCTTT.

The rearrangement joins TRBV7-9 to TRBJ2-7; D ambiguous. Germline-derived CDR1 and CDR2 are SEHNR and FQNEAQ (reference sequence). The V and J ends lost 0 bases and 1 base respectively, with 7 bases between them. The CDR3 spans 14 residues. The CDR3 coding sequence is TGTGCCAGCAGCTTAGCAGGGTTTTCCTACGAGCAGTACTTC. The encoded protein is CASSLAGFSYEQYF.

The chain employs TRBV7-8 and TRBJ2-5; the D is unclear. Germline CDR1 and CDR2: SGHVS and FQNEAQ. Trimming pared 5 bases from V and 5 bases from J, leaving 15 bases between. The length of the CDR3 is 14 residues. The DNA for the CDR3 is TGTGCCAGCAGCCGCGGACCAGGACGGGAGACCCAGTACTTC. The encoded protein is CASSRGPGRETQYF.

This clone appeared once. CDR3 nucleotide sequence: TGCGCCAGAGACAGGGACAATCAGCCCCAGCATTTT. Amino acids: CARDRDNQPQHF. J is TRBJ1-5 and V is TRBV5-1, with 7 positions matching TRBD1. With 8 bases clipped from V and 3 bases from J, the junction kept 2 bases outside the gene matches. CDR1 and CDR2 (germline): SGHRS, YFSETQ. The CDR3 runs to 12 residues.

V and J are TRBV13 and TRBJ2-7, with D uncertain. This CDR3 contains 20 residues. Trimming pared 3 bases from V and 2 bases from J, leaving 29 bases between. Germline V gives CDR1 PRHDT, CDR2 FYEKMQ (reference sequence). For the CDR3, the DNA is TGTGCCAGCAGCTTCCGCAACCTTGAAACGTTGGCCGATTCAACCTACGAGCAGTACTTC. Its translation is CASSFRNLETLADSTYEQYF.

In DNA, the CDR3 is TGCGCCAGCGCGCCGCGATCGGGGAGCTCTGGAAACACCATATATTTT. Translating gives CASAPRSGSSGNTIYF. The chain uses TRBV5-1 and TRBJ1-3; D is unresolved. This CDR3 is 16 amino acids long. Between the trimmed V and J ends, which lost 7 bases and 0 bases, there was a span of 17 bases. Germline CDR1 SGHRS, CDR2 YFSETQ.

The rearrangement uses TRBV19 and TRBJ2-3; 10 bases match TRBD1. Per the germline V gene, CDR1 is LNHDA and CDR2 is SQIVND (reference sequence). Germline trimming cut 6 bases from V and 0 bases from J; bases unmatched to any gene: 18. This CDR3 comprises 20 residues. The CDR3 sequence is CASRPGGILGQGESTDTQYF. DNA for the CDR3: TGTGCCAGTAGGCCAGGGGGGATACTAGGACAGGGGGAGAGCACAGATACGCAGTATTTT.

Here the CDR3 reads CASRYTTGTGANVLTF. CDR3 nucleotide sequence: TGTGCCAGCCGATACACAACAGGAACTGGGGCCAACGTCCTGACTTTC. The chain uses TRBV27 and TRBJ2-6; tentatively, D is TRBD1 (5 bases). V gave up 8 bases and J gave up 2 bases, with 16 bases separating them. Looked up from germline, CDR1 is MNHEY and CDR2 is SMNVEV (reference sequence). This CDR3 has 16 amino acids.

V is TRBV2 and J is TRBJ1-2; TRBD1 is a possible D gene (5 bases). Trimming took off 8 bases at V and 7 bases at J, with 11 bases between the two ends. The CDR3 sequence is 11 residues long. The germline CDR1 and CDR2 sequences are SNHLY and FYNNEI. This CDR3 is CASSRGGGYTF. DNA of the CDR3: TGTGCCAGCTCCCGGGGGGGTGGCTACACCTTC.

The V and J genes are TRBV18 and TRBJ1-1; 10 bases line up with TRBD1. CDR3 length equals 14 residues. CDR1 is KGHSH, CDR2 LQKENI, per germline. Trimming cost V 4 bases and J 1 base; bases outside gene matches: 0. The CDR3 loop reads CASSRQGANTEAFF. The DNA of the CDR3 is TGTGCCAGCTCACGACAGGGGGCGAACACTGAAGCTTTCTTT.

The chain links TRBV6-1 to TRBJ2-2; D remains ambiguous. The CDR3 covers 16 residues. Germline CDR1 reads MNHNS; CDR2 reads SASEGT. V was cut by 1 base and J by 3 bases, with 12 bases left in between. DNA for the CDR3: TGTGCCAGCAGTGAAGTATGGGTTCGAGACACCGGGGAGCTGTTTTTT. Amino acids: CASSEVWVRDTGELFF.

The chain carries TRBV4-3 and TRBJ2-2; a possible D gene is TRBD1 (7 bases). The germline gives CDR1 LGHNA, CDR2 YSLEER. The CDR3 is 16 amino acids. Trimming removed 5 bases at V and 2 bases at J, with 15 bases between. CDR3 residues: CASSSGGTANTGELFF. The CDR3 region has the DNA TGCGCCAGCAGCTCAGGGGGGACAGCCAACACCGGGGAGCTGTTTTTT.

The chain carries TRBV6-6 and TRBJ1-6, with no clear D. Germline loops: CDR1 MNHNY, CDR2 SVGAGI (reference sequence). The ends were cut back, 7 bases at V and 7 bases at J, with 17 bases in the middle. CDR3 length equals 15 residues. The CDR3 nucleotides read TGTGCCAGCAACAAAATTGCGGGGAAAAATTCACCCCTCCACTTT. Protein product: CASNKIAGKNSPLHF.

The CDR3 region is CASSRQGPAGYTF. Here the CDR3 DNA reads TGTGCCAGCAGTCGACAGGGACCAGCTGGCTACACCTTC. The V gene is TRBV6-5, the J gene TRBJ1-2; 7 nucleotides agree with TRBD1. Trimming at V came to 5 bases and at J to 7 bases, leaving 7 bases not matched to a gene. Germline V CDR1 and CDR2: MNHEY, SVGAGI. The CDR3 runs 13 residues.

This clone was counted once. The chain has TRBV6-5 and TRBJ2-7, with 8 bases fitting TRBD1. The CDR3 spans 13 residues. With V trimmed by 6 bases and J by 6 bases, 7 bases remained unmatched. Germline assignment: CDR1 MNHEY and CDR2 SVGAGI. CDR3 sequence (DNA): TGTGCCAGCAGCCAGACAGGGGTAGGCGAGCAGTACTTC. Its protein product is CASSQTGVGEQYF.

As DNA, the CDR3 is TGTGCCAGCAGTTCCTCGTCGTGGGAGCAGTACTTC. This translates into CASSSSSWEQYF. The chain uses TRBV6-5 and TRBJ2-7; D remains ambiguous. The CDR3 is 12 residues long. CDR1 and CDR2 from the germline V gene are MNHEY and SVGAGI. V was shortened by 4 bases and J by 7 bases, with 11 bases between the two germline ends.

The rearrangement joins TRBV5-1 to TRBJ2-7; 7 positions agree with TRBD2. CDR1 is SGHRS, CDR2 YFSETQ, per germline. This CDR3 is 13 amino acids long. V shed 2 bases, J shed 2 bases, and the junction held 1 base outside the gene matches. The CDR3 loop reads CASSLSGTYEQYF. The CDR3 DNA follows: TGCGCCAGCAGCTTAAGCGGGACCTACGAGCAGTACTTC.

J is TRBJ1-5 and V is TRBV27; the D gene is possibly TRBD1 (5 bases). The CDR3 is made up of 19 amino acids. The germline V and J ends were trimmed by 5 bases and 2 bases, with 25 bases remaining between them. Germline V gene lookup returns CDR1 MNHEY and CDR2 SMNVEV (reference sequence). The CDR3 region is CASSPSRAGGLKGNQPQHF. Written as DNA, the CDR3 is TGTGCCAGCAGTCCCTCTCGGGCGGGGGGACTCAAGGGCAATCAGCCCCAGCATTTT.

V and J are TRBV18 and TRBJ2-1, with 8 bases fitting TRBD2. Germline V CDR1 and CDR2: KGHSH, LQKENI. The CDR3 spans 15 residues. Unmatched junction bases numbered 5, after V lost 3 bases and J lost 4 bases. The CDR3 DNA follows: TGTGCCAGCTCACCCACTAGCGGAATGTACAATGAGCAGTTCTTC. It specifies CASSPTSGMYNEQFF.

The chain employs TRBV19 and TRBJ2-3, with a tentative D call TRBD2 (5 bases). The CDR3 extends over 14 amino acids. The germline V gene has CDR1 LNHDA and CDR2 SQIVND (reference sequence). Trimming shortened V by 7 bases and J by 2 bases, and 13 bases separated the two germline ends. The CDR3 loop is CASNERRLTDTQYF. The CDR3 nucleotides read TGTGCCAGTAATGAGCGGAGACTCACAGATACGCAGTATTTT.

The CDR3 region is CAISDSGGGRGDTIYF. Written as DNA, the CDR3 is TGTGCCATCAGTGATTCAGGGGGCGGCCGAGGAGACACCATATATTTT. The rearrangement uses TRBV10-3 and TRBJ1-3, with 8 bases that match TRBD1. Germline V gene data show CDR1 as ENHRY and CDR2 as SYGVKD. This CDR3 region has 16 residues. J lost 8 bases, V lost 3 bases, and 12 bases had no gene match.

This rearrangement joins TRBV5-4 to TRBJ1-1, with 8 bases that match TRBD1. This CDR3 has 15 residues. In germline, CDR1 is SGHNT, CDR2 YYREEE (reference sequence). The V and J ends lost 0 bases and 2 bases, in that order; junction bases with no gene match: 3. In DNA form, the CDR3 reads TGTGCCAGCAGCTTGGCCCAGGGGGCAAACACTGAAGCTTTCTTT. The encoded protein is CASSLAQGANTEAFF.

The V and J genes are TRBV7-2 and TRBJ1-6; a possible D gene is TRBD1 (5 bases). The length of the CDR3 is 14 residues. V was clipped by 2 bases and J by 10 bases, with 12 bases between them. CDR1 is SGHTA, CDR2 FQGNSA, per germline. CDR3 sequence: CASSLWARGSPLHF. The DNA for the CDR3 is TGTGCCAGCAGCTTATGGGCCCGGGGGTCACCCCTCCACTTT. Variable domain in full (rest from reference TRBV7-2 and TRBJ1-6): GAGVSQSPSNKVTEKGKDVELRCDPISGHTALYWYRQSLGQGLEFLIYFQGNSAPDKSGLPSDRFSAERTGGSVSTLTIQRTQQEDSAVYLCASSLWARGSPLHFGNGTRLTVT.

The chain uses TRBV6-1 and TRBJ2-2, with TRBD2 as a possible D gene (6 bases). This CDR3 is built from 18 residues. CDR1 is MNHNS and CDR2 is SASEGT in the germline V gene. V was clipped by 2 bases and J by 3 bases, with 19 bases between them. The CDR3 nucleotides are TGTGCCAGCAGTGAATATGACCTGGGACTCCTCCACACCGGGGAGCTGTTTTTT. Amino acids: CASSEYDLGLLHTGELFF.

The rearrangement links TRBV19 to TRBJ2-5, with 7 bases lining up with TRBD1. This CDR3 is built from 16 residues. V shed 7 bases, J shed 1 base, and the junction held 12 bases outside the gene matches. CDR1 LNHDA and CDR2 SQIVND come from the germline V gene (reference sequence). Here the CDR3 DNA reads TGTGCCAGTAACGACCCCAGGGGACAGTCCCAAGAGACCCAGTACTTC. It yields the protein CASNDPRGQSQETQYF.

For this clone: In the same sample, other DNA sequences code for this CDR3. The chain has TRBV7-9 and TRBJ2-6; D is possibly TRBD1 (5 bases). The CDR3 has 16 amino acids. V gave up 1 base and J gave up 8 bases, with 15 bases separating them. Germline CDR1 and CDR2: SEHNR and FQNEAQ (reference sequence). The CDR3 DNA reads as TGTGCCAGCAGCTTAGAAGCCGGCAGGGATACCAACGTCCTGACTTTC. Residues: CASSLEAGRDTNVLTF.

This clone has a single count. J is TRBJ2-1 and V is TRBV13; no clear D. Looked up from germline, CDR1 is PRHDT and CDR2 is FYEKMQ (reference sequence). CDR3 size: 19 residues. V lost 1 base, J lost 5 bases, and 24 bases lay in between. The CDR3 is CASSLAASPRSLRNNEQFF. In nucleotides, the CDR3 is TGTGCCAGCAGCTTAGCCGCTAGTCCCCGTAGTCTTCGAAACAATGAGCAGTTCTTC.